A selection of T cell receptor beta chains follows, all from one sample in a study of blood T cell repertoires in COVID-19. Sequenced by immunoSEQ multiplex PCR; TCRdb stores in-frame clones only, minus some. The table shows just over 300,000 clones, with roughly 87% occurring only once. Sequenced sample: peripheral blood. The source of these receptors is a man between 18 and 29 years old with active or convalescent COVID-19. CDR3s include the opening cysteine and the closing phenylalanine or tryptophan. A D gene is named only where the DNA matches it firmly. The size of a clone is reported for some rows only, either as once, few or many, or as a class for expanded clones.

v_call: TRBV3-1/TRBV3-2; d_call: .; clone_size: once; j_call: TRBJ2-4; cdr3_aa: CASSPHPGVAKNIQYF; cdr3_nt: TGTGCCAGCAGCCCGCACCCGGGAGTAGCCAAAAACATTCAGTACTTC
v_call: TRBV21-1; d_call: .; clone_size: .; j_call: TRBJ2-7; cdr3_aa: CASSPYEEPEQYF; cdr3_nt: TGTGCCAGCAGCCCTTACGAGGAACCAGAGCAGTACTTC
v_call: TRBV16; d_call: .; clone_size: .; j_call: TRBJ2-2; cdr3_aa: CASSQYRGTGELFF; cdr3_nt: TGTGCCAGCAGCCAATATAGGGGAACCGGGGAGCTGTTTTTT
v_call: TRBV18; d_call: .; clone_size: few; j_call: TRBJ1-6; cdr3_aa: CASSPLSSSYNSPLHF; cdr3_nt: TGTGCCAGCTCACCGTTGTCTAGCTCCTATAATTCACCCCTCCACTTT
v_call: TRBV15; d_call: TRBD2; clone_size: .; j_call: TRBJ2-1; cdr3_aa: CATSRSIGQPLAGGNEQFF; cdr3_nt: TGTGCCACCAGCAGATCCATTGGACAGCCCCTAGCGGGAGGGAATGAGCAGTTCTTC
v_call: TRBV27; d_call: TRBD1; clone_size: .; j_call: TRBJ1-5; cdr3_aa: CASSLNRGHQPQHF; cdr3_nt: TGTGCCAGCAGTTTAAACAGGGGCCATCAGCCCCAGCATTTT
v_call: TRBV6-2/TRBV6-3; d_call: TRBD2; clone_size: .; j_call: TRBJ2-5; cdr3_aa: CASSSYRLAEETQYF; cdr3_nt: TGTGCCAGCAGTTCATACCGCCTAGCGGAAGAGACCCAGTACTTC
v_call: TRBV10-2; d_call: .; clone_size: .; j_call: TRBJ2-7; cdr3_aa: CASRNRDEQYF; cdr3_nt: TGCGCCAGCAGAAACAGGGACGAGCAGTACTTC
v_call: TRBV11-3; d_call: .; clone_size: .; j_call: TRBJ2-3; cdr3_aa: CASSHRTNTDTQYF; cdr3_nt: TGTGCCAGCAGCCACAGGACTAACACAGATACGCAGTATTTT
v_call: TRBV28; d_call: .; clone_size: few; j_call: TRBJ2-7; cdr3_aa: CASSFDSSSYEQYF; cdr3_nt: TGTGCCAGCAGTTTTGACAGCTCTTCCTACGAGCAGTACTTC
v_call: TRBV11-2; d_call: TRBD2; clone_size: .; j_call: TRBJ2-3; cdr3_aa: CASSLLAGRADTQYF; cdr3_nt: TGTGCCAGCAGCCTATTAGCGGGAAGGGCAGATACGCAGTATTTT
v_call: TRBV10-1; d_call: TRBD1; clone_size: .; j_call: TRBJ2-3; cdr3_aa: CASSYGQGGTDTQYF; cdr3_nt: TGCGCCAGCAGTTATGGACAGGGCGGAACAGATACGCAGTATTTT